The sequence of this TCR beta chain was determined in a study of blood T cells in healthy people across ages. Across the study: Capturing about one barcoded beta molecule per two T cells was achieved by template switching. Study-level points and caveats: Considered underestimates were the diversity estimates obtained from one million T cells.

The CDR3 spans 11 residues. A J-beta primer mix and a sample-barcoded 5' primer were used in a second PCR of roughly 6 to 11 cycles. TCRdb recomputed calls from the 5' RACE reads with MiXCR, one row per CDR3 protein. The table shows over 1,300,000 distinct CDR3 sequences, with around 55% occurring only once. Concerning this clonotype itself: The antigen remains undetermined. The junction departs from the called germline gene at one end, perhaps through a read error.

Russia was home to the donors, healthy Caucasian individuals aged about 6 to 90. Peripheral blood, roughly 9.3 milliliters per donor, was collected. The chain employs TRBV12-3 or TRBV12-4 and TRBJ2-1; no clear D. The receptor comes from a man younger than 30 in good health. The specimen sequenced was blood. In DNA, the CDR3 is TGTGCCAGCAGCCTCTTTAATGGGCAGTTCTTC. This gives the protein CASSLFNGQFF.